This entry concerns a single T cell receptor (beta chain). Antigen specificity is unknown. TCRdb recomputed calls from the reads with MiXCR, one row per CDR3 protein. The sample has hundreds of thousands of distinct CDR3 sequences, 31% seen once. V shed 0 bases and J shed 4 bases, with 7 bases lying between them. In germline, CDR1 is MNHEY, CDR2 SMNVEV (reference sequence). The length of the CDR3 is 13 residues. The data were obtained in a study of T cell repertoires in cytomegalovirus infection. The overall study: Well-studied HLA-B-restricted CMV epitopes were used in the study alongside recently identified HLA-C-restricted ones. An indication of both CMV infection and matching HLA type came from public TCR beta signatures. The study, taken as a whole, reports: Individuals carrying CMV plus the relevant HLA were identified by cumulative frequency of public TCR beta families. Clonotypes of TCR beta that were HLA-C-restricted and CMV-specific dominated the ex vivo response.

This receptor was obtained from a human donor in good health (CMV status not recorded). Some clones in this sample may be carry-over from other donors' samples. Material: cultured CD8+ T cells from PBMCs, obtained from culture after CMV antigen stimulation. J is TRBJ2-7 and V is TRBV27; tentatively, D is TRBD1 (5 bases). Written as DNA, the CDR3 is TGTGCCAGCAGTTTATCGGCAGGGTACGAGCAGTACTTC. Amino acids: CASSLSAGYEQYF.